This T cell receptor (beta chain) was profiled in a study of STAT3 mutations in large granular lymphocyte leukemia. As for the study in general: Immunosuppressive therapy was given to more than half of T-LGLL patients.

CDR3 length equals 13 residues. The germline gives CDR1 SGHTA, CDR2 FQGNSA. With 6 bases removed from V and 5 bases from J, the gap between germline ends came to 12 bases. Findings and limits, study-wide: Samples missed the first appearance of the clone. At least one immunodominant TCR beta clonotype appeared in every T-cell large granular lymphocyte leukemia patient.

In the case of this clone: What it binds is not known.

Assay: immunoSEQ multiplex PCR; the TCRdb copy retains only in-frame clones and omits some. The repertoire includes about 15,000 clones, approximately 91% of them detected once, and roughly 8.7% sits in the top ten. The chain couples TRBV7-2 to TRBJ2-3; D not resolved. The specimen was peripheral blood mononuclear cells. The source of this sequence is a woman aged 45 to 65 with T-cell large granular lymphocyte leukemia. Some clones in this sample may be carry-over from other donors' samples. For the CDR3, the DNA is TGTGCCAGCAGTACCAACAGAGAAGATACGCAGTATTTT. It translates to CASSTNREDTQYF.